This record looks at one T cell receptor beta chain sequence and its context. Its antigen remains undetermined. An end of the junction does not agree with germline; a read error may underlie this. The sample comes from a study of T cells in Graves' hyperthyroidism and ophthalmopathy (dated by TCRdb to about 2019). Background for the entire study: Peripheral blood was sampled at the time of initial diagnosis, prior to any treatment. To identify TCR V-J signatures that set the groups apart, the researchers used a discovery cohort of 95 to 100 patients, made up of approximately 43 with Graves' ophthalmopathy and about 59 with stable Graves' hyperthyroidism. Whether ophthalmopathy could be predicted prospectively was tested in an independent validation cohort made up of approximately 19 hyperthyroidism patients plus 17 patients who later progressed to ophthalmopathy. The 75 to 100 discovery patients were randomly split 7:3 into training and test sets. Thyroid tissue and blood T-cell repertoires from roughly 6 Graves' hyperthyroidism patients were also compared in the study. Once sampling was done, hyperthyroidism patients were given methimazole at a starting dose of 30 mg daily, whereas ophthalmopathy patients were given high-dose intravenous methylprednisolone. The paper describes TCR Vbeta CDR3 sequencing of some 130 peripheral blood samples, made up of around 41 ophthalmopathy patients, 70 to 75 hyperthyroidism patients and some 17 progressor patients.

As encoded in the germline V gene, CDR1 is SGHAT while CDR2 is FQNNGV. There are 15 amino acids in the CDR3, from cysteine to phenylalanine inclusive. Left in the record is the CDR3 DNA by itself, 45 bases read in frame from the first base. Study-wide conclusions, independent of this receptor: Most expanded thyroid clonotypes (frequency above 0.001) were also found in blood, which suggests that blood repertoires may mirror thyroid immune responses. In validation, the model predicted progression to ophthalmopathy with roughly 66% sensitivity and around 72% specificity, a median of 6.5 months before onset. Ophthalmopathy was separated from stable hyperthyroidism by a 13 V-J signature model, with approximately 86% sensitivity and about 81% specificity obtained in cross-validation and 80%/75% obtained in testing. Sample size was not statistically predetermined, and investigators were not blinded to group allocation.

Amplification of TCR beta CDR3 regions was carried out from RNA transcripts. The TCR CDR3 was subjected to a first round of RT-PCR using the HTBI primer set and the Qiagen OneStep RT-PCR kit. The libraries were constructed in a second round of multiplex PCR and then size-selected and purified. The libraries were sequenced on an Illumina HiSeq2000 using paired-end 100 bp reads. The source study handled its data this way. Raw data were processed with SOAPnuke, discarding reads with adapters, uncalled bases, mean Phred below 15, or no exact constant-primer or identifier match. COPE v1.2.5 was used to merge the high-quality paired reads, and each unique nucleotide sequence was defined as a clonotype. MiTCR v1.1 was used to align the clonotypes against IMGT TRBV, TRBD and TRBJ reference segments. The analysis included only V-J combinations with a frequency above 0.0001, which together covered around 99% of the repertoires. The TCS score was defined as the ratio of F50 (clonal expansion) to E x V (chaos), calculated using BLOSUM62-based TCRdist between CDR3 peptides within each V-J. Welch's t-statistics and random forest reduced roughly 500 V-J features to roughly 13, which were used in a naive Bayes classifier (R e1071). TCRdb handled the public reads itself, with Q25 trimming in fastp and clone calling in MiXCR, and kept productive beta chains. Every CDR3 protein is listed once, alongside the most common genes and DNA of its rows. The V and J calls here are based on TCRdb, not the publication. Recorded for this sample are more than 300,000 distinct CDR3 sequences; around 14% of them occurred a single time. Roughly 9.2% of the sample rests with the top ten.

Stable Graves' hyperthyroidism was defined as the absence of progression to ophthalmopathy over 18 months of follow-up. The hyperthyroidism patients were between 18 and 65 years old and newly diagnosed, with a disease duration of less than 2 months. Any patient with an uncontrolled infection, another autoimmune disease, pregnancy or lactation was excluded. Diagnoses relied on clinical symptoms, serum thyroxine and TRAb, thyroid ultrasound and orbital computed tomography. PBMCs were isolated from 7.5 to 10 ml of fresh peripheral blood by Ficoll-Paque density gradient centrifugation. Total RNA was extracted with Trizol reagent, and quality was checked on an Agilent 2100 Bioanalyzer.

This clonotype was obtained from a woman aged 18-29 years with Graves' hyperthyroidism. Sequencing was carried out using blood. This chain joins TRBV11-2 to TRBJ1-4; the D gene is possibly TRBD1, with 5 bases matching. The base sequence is TGTGCCAGCAGCTTAGATCGTTACAGGCCAGAAAAGCTGTTTTTT. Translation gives CASSLDRYRPEKLFF.